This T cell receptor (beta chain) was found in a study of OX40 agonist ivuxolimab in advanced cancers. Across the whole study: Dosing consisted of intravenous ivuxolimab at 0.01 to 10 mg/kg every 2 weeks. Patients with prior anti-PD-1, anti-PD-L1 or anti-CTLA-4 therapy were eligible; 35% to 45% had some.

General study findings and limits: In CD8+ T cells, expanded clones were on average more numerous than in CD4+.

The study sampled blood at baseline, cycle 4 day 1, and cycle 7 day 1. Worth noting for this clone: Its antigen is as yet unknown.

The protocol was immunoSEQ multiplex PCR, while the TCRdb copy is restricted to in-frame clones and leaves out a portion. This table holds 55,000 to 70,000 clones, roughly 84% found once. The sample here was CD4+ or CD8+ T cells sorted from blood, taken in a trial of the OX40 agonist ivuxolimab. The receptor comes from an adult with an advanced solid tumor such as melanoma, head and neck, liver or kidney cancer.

Written as DNA, the CDR3 is TGTGCCAGCAGTCCACCAGGGGGATGGACTGAAGCTTTCTTT. Protein product: CASSPPGGWTEAFF. V gene TRBV6-6 combines with J gene TRBJ1-1, with 7 bases fitting TRBD1. V shed 5 bases, J shed 5 bases, and the junction held 8 bases outside the gene matches. There are 14 residues in the CDR3. Germline V gene data show CDR1 as MNHNY and CDR2 as SVGAGI (reference sequence).